This T cell receptor (beta chain) was found in a study of T cell changes during pregnancy in multiple sclerosis. Profiled with immunoSEQ multiplex PCR; TCRdb holds only in-frame clones, not every one. This table holds 48,000 or so clones, approximately 95% found once. This TCR was recovered from a female donor with multiple sclerosis, enrolled in a pregnancy study. The specimen was CD4+ T cells from peripheral blood mononuclear cells, collected in the first trimester of pregnancy.

The CDR3 sequence is CASSVGGRVRDTYEQYF. In DNA, the CDR3 is TGTGCCAGCAGCGTAGGAGGTAGGGTCCGGGACACCTACGAGCAGTACTTC. This chain connects TRBV9 to TRBJ2-7; possible D gene TRBD1, 6 bases. Germline-derived CDR1 and CDR2 are SGDLS and YYNGEE. The ends were cut back, 0 bases at V and 2 bases at J, with 18 bases in the middle. The CDR3 runs to 17 residues. The full variable domain, rest sourced from reference TRBV9 and TRBJ2-7, is DSGVTQTPKHLITATGQRVTLRCSPRSGDLSVYWYQQSLDQGLQFLIQYYNGEERAKGNILERFSAQQFPDLHSELNLSSLELGDSALYFCASSVGGRVRDTYEQYFGPGTRLTVT.